The subject of this entry is one TCR beta chain. Germline assignment: CDR1 SGHRS and CDR2 YFSETQ. This CDR3 has 15 residues. The ends lost 5 bases at V and 5 bases at J; junction bases unmatched: 6. This sample is part of a study of cytomegalovirus exposure and HLA in healthy donors. The PCR used 60 Vbeta and 13 Jbeta primers. Using immunoSEQ multiplex PCR, the repertoire was profiled, and TCRdb retains in-frame clones only, with some absent. This sample yields about 150,000 clones, of which 76% are seen a single time; around 2% belongs to the top ten. V gene TRBV5-1 combines with J gene TRBJ1-4; 10 bases line up with TRBD1. This TCR came from a woman between 40 and 50 years old in good health and CMV-seronegative. Source material: PBMCs. As DNA, the CDR3 is TGCGCCAGCAGATCGCTGGGACAGGGGAATGAAAAACTGTTTTTT. Translating it yields CASRSLGQGNEKLFF.